Only a few counts were recorded for the clone carrying this T cell receptor beta chain. This sample is part of a study of identical twins. From germline, CDR1 is DFQATT and CDR2 SNEGSKA (reference sequence). This CDR3 is built from 15 residues. Trimming pared 1 base from V and 6 bases from J, leaving 16 bases between. TCRdb processed the 5' RACE reads anew with MiXCR; each CDR3 protein has one entry. The table has fewer than 350,000 distinct CDR3 sequences, 8% to 9% seen once. A further study also used this sample, focusing on yellow fever vaccine responses in identical twins. That paper notes: Twin vaccine T cell responses reportedly seemed partly convergent, partly personalized.

The source is a woman younger than 35 in good health. The genes are TRBV20-1 and TRBJ1-5, with a weak D call TRBD1 (5 bases). Sequencing used memory (CD45RO+) T cells sorted from blood. CDR3: CSARVVQGQSQPQHF. The CDR3 coding sequence is TGCAGTGCTAGAGTGGTCCAGGGTCAAAGTCAGCCCCAGCATTTT.